Below, 29 T cell receptor beta chains from the same sample are listed, as sequenced in a study of shared clonotypes between healthy human individuals. Generated by immunoSEQ multiplex PCR, the TCRdb table keeps only in-frame clones and is missing some. Of around 100,000 clones listed, under 70% were seen once; the top ten hold just under 25%. The specimen sequenced was memory CD8+ T cells sorted from blood. Subset noted: CD45RO+ cells pooled with CCR7-negative TemRA cells. Source of these receptors: a woman aged 30 to 39 in good health.

V usage is TRBV2 and J usage is TRBJ2-2; perhaps TRBD2 as D (5 bases). CDR3 length: 10 residues. V gave up 8 bases and J gave up 9 bases, with 7 bases separating them. The germline CDR1 and CDR2 sequences are SNHLY and FYNNEI. The DNA of the CDR3 is TGTGCCAGCTTCGGGAGGGAGCTGTTTTTT. Encoded protein: CASFGRELFF. The whole variable domain, remainder taken from reference TRBV2 and TRBJ2-2, is EPEVTQTPSHQVTQMGQEVILRCVPISNHLYFYWYRQILGQKVEFLVSFYNNEISEKSEIFDDQFSVERPDGSNFTLKIRSTKLEDSAMYFCASFGRELFFGEGSRLTVL.

V and J are TRBV25-1 and TRBJ1-1, with 7 nucleotides matching TRBD1. The CDR3 has 14 amino acids. CDR1 and CDR2 (germline): MGHDK, SYGVNS. V shed 4 bases and J 1 base; nucleotides not matched to a gene: 3. The CDR3 region is CASSGHRGNTEAFF. The CDR3 region has the DNA TGTGCCAGCAGTGGCCACAGGGGGAACACTGAAGCTTTCTTT.

This clone qualifies as medium-sized. CDR3 coding DNA: TGCGCCAGCAGTCCAGGGAGGGCTGACACCGGGGAGCTGTTTTTT. Translating it yields CASSPGRADTGELFF. This chain links TRBV10-1 with TRBJ2-2, with 7 bases lining up with TRBD2. The CDR3 totals 15 residues. V shed 5 bases and J 3 bases; nucleotides not matched to a gene: 6. Germline V gives CDR1 WNHNN, CDR2 SYGVQD (reference sequence).

V is TRBV28 and J is TRBJ1-2; D ambiguous. This CDR3 is 17 amino acids long. V was clipped by 2 bases and J by 6 bases, with 22 bases between them. Germline lookup yields CDR1 MDHEN and CDR2 SYDVKM. The CDR3 coding sequence is TGTGCCAGCAGTTTAGGATTGGGGAAAAAGGGATTTAATGGCTACACCTTC. The encoded protein is CASSLGLGKKGFNGYTF.

The rearrangement joins TRBV29-1 to TRBJ2-7, with D tentatively TRBD1 or TRBD2 (5 bases each). The CDR3 spans 13 residues. The germline V gene has CDR1 SQVTM and CDR2 ANQGSEA. With 6 bases removed from V and 2 bases from J, the gap between germline ends came to 14 bases. In DNA form, the CDR3 reads TGCAGCGTGACCGGGACGGACACCTACGAGCAGTACTTC. This translates into CSVTGTDTYEQYF.

This clone occurred a few times. The V call is TRBV2, the J call TRBJ2-1; the match to TRBD2 covers 13 bases. Germline CDR1 is SNHLY and CDR2 is FYNNEI. This CDR3 is built from 16 residues. V gave up 4 bases and J gave up 9 bases; unmatched junction bases: 9. The CDR3 coding sequence is TGTGCCAGCAGTGGACACGGGACTAGCGGGAATCTTGAGCAGTTCTTC. The encoded protein is CASSGHGTSGNLEQFF.

J is TRBJ1-2 and V is TRBV19; possibly TRBD1 for D (5 bases). The CDR3 has 13 amino acids. Germline V gives CDR1 LNHDA, CDR2 SQIVND (reference sequence). Trimming took 2 bases from V and 10 from J, leaving 14 bases between them. The CDR3 region has the DNA TGTGCCAGTAGTATACTTAGGGGTGAGGCCTACACCTTC. Its translation is CASSILRGEAYTF.

V usage is TRBV29-1 and J usage is TRBJ2-1, with TRBD2 matching over 13 bases. Germline CDR1 is SQVTM and CDR2 is ANQGSEA. V shed 0 bases, J shed 7 bases, and the junction held 6 bases outside the gene matches. The CDR3 length is 16 residues. CDR3 sequence (DNA): TGCAGCGTTGAAGATTGGACTAGCGGGAGTCTGAATGAGCAGTTCTTC. Its translation: CSVEDWTSGSLNEQFF.

This clone has at least ten counts. The rearrangement uses TRBV6-1 and TRBJ2-1; 12 bases are a match to TRBD2. J was trimmed by 8 bases and V by 5 bases; bases with no gene match: 7. CDR1 and CDR2 (germline): MNHNS, SASEGT. The CDR3 has 15 residues. CDR3 nucleotide sequence: TGTGCCAGCAGTCCGACTAGCGGGAGTAATGATGAGCAGTTCTTC. Its translation is CASSPTSGSNDEQFF.

The chain carries TRBV2 and TRBJ1-5, with D unclear. The CDR3 consists of 13 residues. Germline-derived CDR1 and CDR2 are SNHLY and FYNNEI. V was shortened by 0 bases and J by 2 bases, with 2 bases between the two germline ends. This chain's CDR3 is CASSEAGNQPQHF. CDR3 DNA: TGTGCCAGCAGTGAAGCCGGCAATCAGCCCCAGCATTTT.

The sample holds a few counts of this clone. The chain joins TRBV6-1 to TRBJ1-1; 10 positions match TRBD1. Germline V gene sequence: CDR1 MNHNS, CDR2 SASEGT. The CDR3 is made up of 14 amino acids. The ends lost 6 bases at V and 5 bases at J; junction bases unmatched: 6. CDR3 nucleotides: TGTGCCAGCAGGGACAGGGGGTCGTGGACTGAAGCTTTCTTT. This gives the protein CASRDRGSWTEAFF.

The V call is TRBV19, the J call TRBJ1-1; the D gene is possibly TRBD1 (6 bases). The V gene's germline CDR1 is LNHDA and CDR2 SQIVND (reference sequence). The ends were cut back, 6 bases at V and 0 bases at J, with 11 bases in the middle. The CDR3 is 14 residues long. The CDR3 DNA reads as TGTGCCAGTAGAAACAGGGAAATGAACACTGAAGCTTTCTTT. Translating gives CASRNREMNTEAFF.

In its sample, this clone was seen once. The chain carries TRBV30 and TRBJ2-5; D is uncertain. CDR1 is GTSNPN, CDR2 SVGIG, per germline (reference sequence). V lost 0 bases to trimming and J lost 4 bases, with 15 bases between them. The CDR3 spans 15 residues. The CDR3 bases are TGTGCCTGGAGTGTGGGGATCTCCGGTGGAGAGACCCAGTACTTC. This sequence encodes CAWSVGISGGETQYF.

A single count supports this clone. V is TRBV4-1 and J is TRBJ2-7; 8 bases line up with TRBD2. CDR1 is MGHRA, CDR2 YSYEKL, per germline. With 1 base clipped from V and 4 bases from J, the junction kept 6 bases outside the gene matches. The CDR3 is 15 amino acids. The CDR3 loop is CASSQGSASGYEQYF. CDR3 coding DNA: TGCGCCAGCAGCCAAGGTTCTGCTAGCGGGTACGAGCAGTACTTC.

This chain links TRBV27 with TRBJ1-4; the D is unclear. Per germline, CDR1 MNHEY and CDR2 SMNVEV (reference sequence). V shed 2 bases and J shed 7 bases, with 2 bases lying between them. The CDR3 spans 11 residues. The CDR3 bases are TGTGCCAGCAGTTTACGTGAAAAACTGTTTTTT. This gives the protein CASSLREKLFF. Full variable domain (rest looked up from reference TRBV27 and TRBJ1-4): EAQVTQNPRYLITVTGKKLTVTCSQNMNHEYMSWYRQDPGLGLRQIYYSMNVEVTDKGDVPEGYKVSRKEKRNFPLILESPSPNQTSLYFCASSLREKLFFGSGTQLSVL.

V is TRBV11-2 and J is TRBJ1-4; D possibly corresponds to TRBD1 (6 bases). Germline V gene sequence: CDR1 SGHAT, CDR2 FQNNGV. The V end lost 6 bases, the J end lost 2 bases, and 16 bases lay between the germline ends. The CDR3 length is 16 residues. CDR3 nucleotide sequence: TGTGCCAGCAGTCTACAGGGTTTCTGGACTAATGAAAAACTGTTTTTT. Residues: CASSLQGFWTNEKLFF.

The gene calls are TRBV7-2 and TRBJ2-7; unclear D gene. Trimming left V 5 bases short and J 1 base short, with 12 bases between. Germline V gene sequence: CDR1 SGHTA, CDR2 FQGNSA. The CDR3 covers 14 residues. DNA of the CDR3: TGTGCCAGCAGCCAAGGCAGTCAATCCTACGAGCAGTACTTC. Amino acids: CASSQGSQSYEQYF.

V is TRBV4-1 and J is TRBJ2-3; D tentatively reads TRBD1 or TRBD2 (5 bases each). The CDR3 is made up of 13 amino acids. Trimming pared 3 bases from V and 6 bases from J, leaving 10 bases between. CDR1 is MGHRA and CDR2 is YSYEKL in the germline V gene. The CDR3 reads CASSQGVRDTQYF. DNA of the CDR3: TGCGCCAGCAGCCAGGGGGTCCGGGATACGCAGTATTTT.

This chain uses TRBV2 with TRBJ1-5; TRBD1 agrees at 9 bases. The J segment lost 5 bases and the V segment lost 10 bases, leaving 6 bases of the junction unmatched. The CDR3 is 13 amino acids. From germline, CDR1 is SNHLY and CDR2 FYNNEI. Here the CDR3 DNA reads TGTGCCACAAAAGACAGGGGGGATCAGCCCCAGCATTTT. This encodes CATKDRGDQPQHF.

V is TRBV28 and J is TRBJ1-1; D is unclear. V was cut by 5 bases and J by 4 bases, with 14 bases left in between. The CDR3 runs to 14 residues. The V gene's germline CDR1 is MDHEN and CDR2 SYDVKM. CDR3 protein: CASSPQALGTEAFF. CDR3 DNA sequence: TGTGCCAGCAGTCCGCAGGCCCTGGGCACTGAAGCTTTCTTT.

The chain uses TRBV6-1 and TRBJ1-5; no firm D call. Germline values: CDR1 MNHNS, CDR2 SASEGT. V shed 5 bases and J shed 5 bases, with 16 bases lying between them. The CDR3 runs to 15 residues. CDR3 coding DNA: TGTGCCAGCAGTCATCGCGGGTTTACGGATCAGCCCCAGCATTTT. Translating it yields CASSHRGFTDQPQHF.

This clone appeared a few times. V usage is TRBV7-8 and J usage is TRBJ2-7; 7 positions match TRBD2. The CDR3 sequence is 15 residues long. CDR1 and CDR2 from the germline V gene are SGHVS and FQNEAQ. V was pared by 5 bases and J by 3 bases, with 10 bases of the junction left unmatched. CDR3: CASSPSSGLLYEQYF. The DNA for the CDR3 is TGTGCCAGCAGCCCGAGTAGCGGGCTGCTCTACGAGCAGTACTTC.

This clone came up a few times. The J gene is TRBJ1-6, the V gene TRBV5-4; 7 bases are shared with TRBD1. The CDR3 is 14 residues long. The V segment lost 0 bases and the J segment 7 bases; nucleotides outside the gene matches: 1. CDR1 is SGHNT, CDR2 YYREEE, per germline (reference sequence). This CDR3 reads CASSLDRGNSPLHF. In DNA, the CDR3 is TGTGCCAGCAGCTTGGACAGGGGCAATTCACCCCTCCACTTT.

This clone showed up just a few times. The chain recombines TRBV28 with TRBJ1-2; the D gene is possibly TRBD1 (5 bases). CDR3 size: 13 residues. V was trimmed by 3 bases and J by 4 bases, leaving 9 bases between them. The germline V gene encodes CDR1 MDHEN and CDR2 SYDVKM. The CDR3 loop reads CASSFGGVYGYTF. CDR3 DNA: TGTGCCAGCAGTTTTGGGGGAGTCTATGGCTACACCTTC.

The chain links TRBV19 to TRBJ1-2, with 9 bases matching TRBD1. The CDR3 covers 16 residues. The germline V gene has CDR1 LNHDA and CDR2 SQIVND (reference sequence). V was pared by 5 bases and J by 5 bases, with 12 bases of the junction left unmatched. This CDR3 reads CASSQPGTGQIYGYTF. The CDR3 bases are TGTGCCAGTAGTCAGCCCGGGACAGGGCAAATTTATGGCTACACCTTC.

The gene calls are TRBV28 and TRBJ1-3, with D tentatively TRBD1 (5 bases). CDR3 length equals 15 residues. Germline-derived CDR1 and CDR2 are MDHEN and SYDVKM. Trimming took 3 bases from V and 3 from J, leaving 12 bases between them. CDR3 bases: TGTGCCAGCAGTTTGGGGCGGGGGTTTGGAAACACCATATATTTT. Protein sequence: CASSLGRGFGNTIYF.

The V and J genes are TRBV5-4 and TRBJ1-2, with TRBD1 identical over 9 bases. Trimming removed 3 bases from V and 2 bases from J; junction bases left unmatched: 2. Germline CDR1 reads SGHNT; CDR2 reads YYREEE (reference sequence). The CDR3 is 14 amino acids. Here the CDR3 DNA reads TGTGCCAGCAGCTGGACAGGGGCCAACTATGGCTACACCTTC. This translates into CASSWTGANYGYTF. The variable domain in full, completed from reference TRBV5-4 and TRBJ1-2, reads ETGVTQSPTHLIKTRGQQVTLRCSSQSGHNTVSWYQQALGQGPQFIFQYYREEENGRGNFPPRFSGLQFPNYSSELNVNALELDDSALYLCASSWTGANYGYTFGSGTRLTVV.

This chain uses TRBV6-1 with TRBJ1-5, with D uncertain. Germline V gene lookup returns CDR1 MNHNS and CDR2 SASEGT. The CDR3 is 16 amino acids. V shed 1 base and J shed 2 bases, with 12 bases lying between them. The CDR3 is CASSEVEGVGNQPQHF. As DNA, the CDR3 is TGTGCCAGCAGTGAAGTAGAGGGTGTCGGCAATCAGCCCCAGCATTTT.

The rearrangement uses TRBV4-1 and TRBJ2-1; either TRBD1 or TRBD2 may supply D (5 bases each). Germline assignment: CDR1 MGHRA and CDR2 YSYEKL. Trimming took off 4 bases at V and 2 bases at J, with 12 bases between the two ends. CDR3 length: 15 residues. CDR3 bases: TGCGCCAGCAGCCTGGGGTGGGGGACCTACAATGAGCAGTTCTTC. Its translation: CASSLGWGTYNEQFF.